This T cell receptor beta chain was obtained from a study of blood T cell repertoires in COVID-19. Study-wide context: Donors in the United States, Italy and Spain gave samples during acute or convalescent COVID-19. PBMCs, B-cell-depleted T cells, or T cells provided the cDNA or gDNA that made up the material.

V gave up 11 bases and J gave up 4 bases, with 15 bases separating them. The CDR3 totals 13 residues. Per the germline V gene, CDR1 is LNHDA and CDR2 is SQIVND (reference sequence). Per the original data handling: It was from reference gene primer amplification that nucleated cell counts were estimated. Sequenced by immunoSEQ multiplex PCR; TCRdb stores in-frame clones only, minus some. The V and J calls and clone size were taken over from that table, and D and trimming were inferred from the DNA. The table lists hundreds of thousands of clones, about 85% of them singletons. The V call is TRBV19, the J call TRBJ1-5, with unresolved D. The TCR was taken from a woman between 18 and 30 years old who had recovered from COVID-19. Sequencing was carried out using peripheral blood. CDR3 sequence (DNA): TGTGCCTCGAGTCTGTGGGAGAATCAGCCCCAGCATTTT. Translation: CASSLWENQPQHF.